Following are 20 T cell receptor beta chains from one sample sequenced in a study of tumor and adjacent non-tumor tissue in lung cancer. No cell sorting was done before RNA was extracted from the tissue. A modified ARM-PCR protocol with three rounds of nested PCR amplified TCRbeta. TCRdb redid the calling of the multiplex PCR reads with MiXCR, one entry per CDR3 protein. The table records some 77,000 distinct CDR3 sequences, around 65% of them present only once. Sequencing used lung tumor tissue. Source of these receptors: a woman aged 70-85 years with non-small cell lung cancer.

V is TRBV6-5 and J is TRBJ2-7; 11 positions match TRBD1. V was clipped by 9 bases and J by 13 bases; unmatched bases: 20. The germline CDR1 and CDR2 sequences are MNHEY and SVGAGI. The CDR3 runs 15 residues. For the CDR3, the DNA is TGTGCCAGTACTTACTCCGGACAGGGGGCGCGTGGGCAATACTTC. Translated: CASTYSGQGARGQYF.

This clonotype was found once. At one end, the junction sequence differs from germline, possibly due to a read error. This rearrangement joins TRBV20-1 to TRBJ2-2, with a possible D match to TRBD2 (5 bases). The CDR3 has 14 amino acids. Germline values: CDR1 DFQATT, CDR2 SNEGSKA (reference sequence). Here the CDR3 reads CSASLSVNTGELFF. The CDR3, as DNA: TGCAGTGCTAGTTTGAGCGTTAACACCGGGGAGTTGTTTTTT.

The chain has TRBV5-1 and TRBJ2-2; D not certain. Germline V lookup: CDR1 SGHRS, CDR2 YFSETQ. Trimming took off 7 bases at V and 5 bases at J, with 18 bases between the two ends. There are 15 residues in the CDR3. The CDR3 loop reads CASGRTSEWTGELFF. The CDR3, as DNA: TGCGCCAGCGGCCGTACTTCGGAGTGGACCGGGGAGCTGTTTTTT.

This clonotype was counted between two and nine times. At one end the junction does not follow the germline gene, possibly because of a read error. V and J are TRBV6-6 and TRBJ1-2; D unclear. Germline assignment: CDR1 MNHNY and CDR2 SVGAGI (reference sequence). This CDR3 is built from 15 residues. DNA of the CDR3: TGTGACAGCAGTTACCCACCCTTGGACGGAGATGGCTACACCTTC. Translating gives CDSSYPPLDGDGYTF.

This clonotype was seen a single time. The CDR3 end shows no conserved phenylalanine or tryptophan, and so a read error is likely. The chain is built from TRBV29-1 and TRBJ2-1; TRBD2 aligns across 7 bases. This CDR3 region has 12 residues. CDR1 and CDR2 from the germline V gene are SQVTM and ANQGSEA. This chain's CDR3 is CNVDGEGYEQFL. As DNA, the CDR3 is TGCAACGTTGATGGGGAGGGGTATGAGCAGTTCCTC.

The genes are TRBV7-8 and TRBJ2-1; 8 nucleotides line up with TRBD2. CDR1 and CDR2 from the germline V gene are SGHVS and FQNEAQ. The CDR3 has 15 residues. J was trimmed by 7 bases and V by 5 bases; bases with no gene match: 10. CDR3: CASSLPGGLGNEQFF. The CDR3, as DNA: TGTGCCAGCAGCCTACCGGGAGGGCTTGGGAATGAGCAGTTCTTC.

With respect to this clonotype: A read error is possible here, since a much larger clone lies one base away. V gene TRBV5-6 combines with J gene TRBJ2-5; 9 nucleotides agree with TRBD2. Germline V gene sequence: CDR1 SGHDT, CDR2 YYEEEE. The CDR3 is made up of 16 amino acids. CDR3 region: CDSSLVLAGYQETQYF. CDR3 nucleotide sequence: TGTGACAGCAGCTTGGTTCTAGCGGGGTACCAAGAGACCCAGTACTTC.

For this clonotype: Its ends do not fully match the called genes, so a read error is possible. The rearrangement joins TRBV12-3 or TRBV12-4 to TRBJ1-3; D is unclear. The CDR3 length is 12 residues. CDR3 DNA: TGTGCCAGCAGTATAGAAGGTAACAACATATATTTT. Protein: CASSIEGNNIYF.

A word on this clonotype: Since the CDR3 does not end with the conserved phenylalanine or tryptophan, this likely comes from a read error. J is TRBJ2-5 and V is TRBV29-1; D is ambiguous. Trimming cost V 2 bases and J 8 bases, with 18 bases left between them. This CDR3 is built from 14 residues. Germline V gene lookup returns CDR1 SQVTM and CDR2 ANQGSEA. CDR3 DNA: TGCAGCGTTGAAAAAGGGTCCCACGGAGAAACCCAGTACTTA. Translation gives CSVEKGSHGETQYL.

This clonotype was observed a single time. At one of its ends the junction is not consistent with the germline gene, which may arise from a read error. This chain connects TRBV6-1 to TRBJ2-2; 8 nucleotides align to TRBD2. The CDR3 is made up of 18 amino acids. Germline V lookup: CDR1 MNHNS, CDR2 SASEGT. The chain's CDR3 is CASSADSGIQTGTGELFF. Here the CDR3 DNA reads TGTGCCAGCAGTGCGGATAGCGGGATTCAGACCGGCACCGGGGAGCTGTTCTTT.

With regard to this clonotype: The conserved closing phenylalanine or tryptophan is absent in this CDR3, likely reflecting a read error. The chain combines TRBV29-1 with TRBJ2-1; 9 bases align to TRBD2. The CDR3 sequence is 11 residues long. The germline CDR1 and CDR2 sequences are SQVTM and ANQGSEA. CDR3 in DNA: TGCACCGGGACTAGCTATAATGAGCAGTTCTAC. Its translation is CTGTSYNEQFY.

Worth noting for this clonotype: The junction differs from germline at one of its ends, possibly a read error. This chain uses TRBV28 with TRBJ2-3; 11 positions match TRBD2. This CDR3 spans 16 amino acids. Germline V gene data show CDR1 as MDHEN and CDR2 as SYDVKM. The CDR3 DNA reads as TGTGCCAGCAGTTTATCCCTAGCGGGAGGCGAAGATATGCAGTATTTT. It specifies CASSLSLAGGEDMQYF.

Details on this clonotype: Sequence at one end of the junction differs from germline and may be a read error. V is TRBV5-4 and J is TRBJ2-7, with D possibly TRBD2 on 6 matching bases. CDR3 length: 15 amino acids. Germline V gene lookup returns CDR1 SGHNT and CDR2 YYREEE (reference sequence). CDR3 DNA: TGTGTCAGCAGCGCCCGAGAAGCGGGTACCTACAAGCAGTACTTC. Translated, it gives CVSSAREAGTYKQYF.

With respect to this clonotype: Given a much more abundant clone one base away, this may be a read error. The V gene is TRBV7-9, the J gene TRBJ1-6; D not certain. This CDR3 spans 13 amino acids. In germline, CDR1 is SEHNR, CDR2 FQNEAQ (reference sequence). The CDR3 is CASSPPYNSPLRF. In DNA form, the CDR3 reads TGTGCCAGCAGCCCCCCCTATAATTCACCCCTCCGCTTT. The full variable domain, rest sourced from reference TRBV7-9 and TRBJ1-6, is DTGVSQNPRHKITKRGQNVTFRCDPISEHNRLYWYRQTLGQGPEFLTYFQNEAQLEKSRLLSDRFSAERPKGSFSTLEIQRTEQGDSAMYLCASSPPYNSPLRFGNGTRLTVT.

The chain uses TRBV25-1 and TRBJ1-1; no clear D. This CDR3 is built from 13 residues. The V end lost 1 base, the J end lost 7 bases, and 10 bases lay between the germline ends. In germline, CDR1 is MGHDK, CDR2 SYGVNS. The CDR3 DNA sequence: TGTGCCAGCAGTGAATTTGGGGTTGGTGAAGCTTTCTTT. Translation gives CASSEFGVGEAFF.

As regards this clonotype: The germline gene is not matched at one end of the junction; a read error may be the cause. The V call is TRBV11-1, the J call TRBJ2-1, with 8 bases that match TRBD2. Germline CDR1 and CDR2: SGHAT and FQDESV (reference sequence). This CDR3 has 16 amino acids. CDR3 nucleotides: TGCGCCAGTAGCTTAGCCCTAGCGGGCCTGTACAATGAGCAGCTCTTC. This translates into CASSLALAGLYNEQLF.

This clonotype was recorded only once. The J gene is TRBJ2-1, the V gene TRBV6-5; D remains ambiguous. Trimming took off 3 bases at V and 4 bases at J, with 13 bases between the two ends. The germline gives CDR1 MNHEY, CDR2 SVGAGI. This CDR3 contains 15 residues. Here the CDR3 reads CASSYLEIGYNEQFF. The CDR3 nucleotides are TGTGCCAGCAGTTATCTGGAGATCGGTTACAATGAGCAGTTCTTC.

Notes on this clonotype: A read error may account for a junction end that differs from germline. V is TRBV4-2 and J is TRBJ2-1; D perhaps matches TRBD1 (6 bases). The CDR3 spans 21 residues. The germline gives CDR1 LGHNA, CDR2 YNFKEQ. CDR3 residues: CASSPRGGANERGLGDNDQFF. DNA of the CDR3: TGTGCCAGCAGCCCTCGGGGTGGGGCAAATGAAAGGGGGTTGGGTGACAATGATCAGTTCTTC.

In the case of this clonotype: The junction and the germline gene differ at one end; a read error may be behind it. This sequence joins TRBV5-4 and TRBJ2-2; D remains ambiguous. Germline V CDR1 and CDR2: SGHNT, YYREEE (reference sequence). The CDR3 has 15 residues. Here the CDR3 DNA reads TGTACCAGCTGCGTAGAGCTCAGGAACACCGGGGAGCTGTTTTTT. Protein product: CTSCVELRNTGELFF. The variable domain in full, with the rest retrieved from reference TRBV5-4 and TRBJ2-2, is ETGVTQSPTHLIKTRGQQVTLRCSSQSGHNTVSWYQQALGQGPQFIFQYYREEENGRGNFPPRFSGLQFPNYSSELNVNALELDDSALYLCTSCVELRNTGELFFGEGSRLTVL.

This clonotype was recorded many times. The CDR3 nucleotides are TGTGCCAGCAGCTGGACCGGGACACGGAGCAATCAGCCCCAGCATTTT. As protein: CASSWTGTRSNQPQHF. The V call is TRBV5-5, the J call TRBJ1-5; possible D gene TRBD1, 6 bases. This CDR3 is 16 amino acids long. Germline assignment: CDR1 SGHKS and CDR2 YYEKEE (reference sequence). Trimming left V 3 bases short and J 1 base short, with 14 bases between. Combining the CDR3 with reference TRBV5-5 and TRBJ1-5 gives the whole variable domain DAGVTQSPTHLIKTRGQQVTLRCSPISGHKSVSWYQQVLGQGPQFIFQYYEKEERGRGNFPDRFSARQFPNYSSELNVNALLLGDSALYLCASSWTGTRSNQPQHFGDGTRLSIL.